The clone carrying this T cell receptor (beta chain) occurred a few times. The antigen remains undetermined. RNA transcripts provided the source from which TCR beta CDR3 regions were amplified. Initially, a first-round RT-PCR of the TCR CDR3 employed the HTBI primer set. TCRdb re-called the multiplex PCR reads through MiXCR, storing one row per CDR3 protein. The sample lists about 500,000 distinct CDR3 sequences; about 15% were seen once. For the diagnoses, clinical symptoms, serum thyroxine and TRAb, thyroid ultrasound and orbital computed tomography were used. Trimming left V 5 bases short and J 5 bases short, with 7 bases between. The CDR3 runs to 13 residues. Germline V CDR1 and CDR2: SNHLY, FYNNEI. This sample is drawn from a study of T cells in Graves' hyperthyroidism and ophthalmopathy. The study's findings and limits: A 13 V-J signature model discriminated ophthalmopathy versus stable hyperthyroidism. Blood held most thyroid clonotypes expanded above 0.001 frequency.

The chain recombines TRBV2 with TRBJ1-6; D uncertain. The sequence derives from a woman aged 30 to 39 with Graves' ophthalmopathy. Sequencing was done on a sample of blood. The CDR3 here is CASSRTDNSPLHF. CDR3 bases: TGTGCCAGCAGTAGGACGGATAATTCACCCCTCCACTTT.